This T cell receptor (beta chain) is from a study of T cells in Graves' hyperthyroidism and ophthalmopathy (dated 2019 in TCRdb). Broadly, across the study: Peripheral blood samples were taken at initial diagnosis, before any treatment was given. To identify TCR V-J signatures that set the groups apart, the researchers used a discovery cohort of about a hundred patients, made up of some 41 with Graves' ophthalmopathy and some 56 with stable Graves' hyperthyroidism. Prospective prediction of ophthalmopathy was tested in an independent validation cohort consisting of 18 hyperthyroidism patients and some 16 patients who later progressed to ophthalmopathy. For training and testing, the roughly 100 patients in the discovery cohort were randomly divided in a 7:3 ratio. In addition, the study compared T-cell repertoires in thyroid tissue and in blood from roughly six Graves' hyperthyroidism patients. Once sampling was done, hyperthyroidism patients were given methimazole at a starting dose of 30 mg daily, whereas ophthalmopathy patients were given high-dose intravenous methylprednisolone. TCR Vbeta CDR3 sequencing of 135 peripheral blood samples (roughly 41 ophthalmopathy, approximately 80 hyperthyroidism and some 17 progressor patients) is reported in the paper.

General conclusions and limits of the study: Sample size was not statistically predetermined, and blinding of investigators to group allocation was not performed. In validation, the model predicted progression to ophthalmopathy with 60% to 71% sensitivity and less than 75% specificity, a median of approximately 6.7 months before onset. Most expanded thyroid clonotypes (frequency above 0.001) were also detected in blood, suggesting blood repertoires may reflect thyroid immune responses. Ophthalmopathy was separated from stable hyperthyroidism by a 13 V-J signature model, with around 88% sensitivity and about 81% specificity obtained in cross-validation and 80%/75% obtained in testing.

As to this clonotype: Its target antigen remains unknown. Per-base qualities were not stored, and no clone one base away is much larger.

Stable Graves' hyperthyroidism was defined as the absence of progression to ophthalmopathy over 18 months of follow-up. Hyperthyroidism patients were aged 18 to 65 years and newly diagnosed, with disease duration of less than 2 months. Any patient with an uncontrolled infection, another autoimmune disease, pregnancy or lactation was excluded. Diagnoses relied on clinical symptoms, serum thyroxine and TRAb, thyroid ultrasound and orbital computed tomography. PBMCs were isolated from more than 9 ml of fresh peripheral blood by Ficoll-Paque density gradient centrifugation. Total RNA was extracted using Trizol reagent, and RNA quality was assessed on an Agilent 2100 Bioanalyzer. Based on the germline V gene, the CDR1 and CDR2 sequences are MRHNA and SNTAGT. Germline trimming amounts to 0 bases on V and 7 bases on J, with 12 as the count of junction bases outside the gene matches. The CDR3 spans 19 residues, from the cysteine through the phenylalanine. The sequence is cut down to CDR3 DNA, 57 bases in frame from base 1.

The TCR beta CDR3 regions were amplified from RNA transcripts. The first round of RT-PCR for the TCR CDR3 was performed with the HTBI primer set and the Qiagen OneStep RT-PCR kit. A second multiplex PCR round built the libraries, followed by size selection and purification. Libraries were sequenced paired-end with 100 bp reads on an Illumina HiSeq2000. Per the source publication's procedure: Raw data were processed with SOAPnuke, discarding reads with adapters, uncalled bases, mean Phred below 15, or no exact constant-primer or identifier match. COPE v1.2.5 was used to merge high-quality paired reads, and clonotypes were defined as unique nucleotide sequences. MiTCR v1.1 was used to align clonotypes to the IMGT TRBV, TRBD and TRBJ reference segments. Analysis was restricted to V-J combinations with a frequency above 0.0001, which covered 99.2% of repertoires. A TCS score was defined as the ratio between F50 (clonal expansion) and ExV (chaos), using BLOSUM62-based TCRdist between CDR3 peptides within each V-J. Welch's t-statistics and random forest reduced several hundred V-J features to roughly 13, which were used in a naive Bayes classifier (R e1071). TCRdb took the public reads, trimmed them with fastp at Q25, ran MiXCR for clone calling and kept in-frame beta chains. Rows matching on CDR3 protein sequence are summarized as one entry with the most common DNA and genes. The authors' filters were not applied to this entry. The sample table contains about 400,000 distinct CDR3 sequences; only one count was recorded for under 15% of them. The ten largest clones add up to about 33% of the sample.

In this chain, TRBV6-4 is recombined with TRBJ2-1, with TRBD2 matching 13 junction bases. The TCR sequence derives from a woman in her 30s with Graves' hyperthyroidism. The sample consisted of blood. The CDR3 in this case is CASSDSPIKLAGGTNEQFF. The sequenced DNA is TGTGCCAGCAGTGACTCGCCGATTAAACTAGCGGGAGGGACAAATGAGCAGTTCTTC.